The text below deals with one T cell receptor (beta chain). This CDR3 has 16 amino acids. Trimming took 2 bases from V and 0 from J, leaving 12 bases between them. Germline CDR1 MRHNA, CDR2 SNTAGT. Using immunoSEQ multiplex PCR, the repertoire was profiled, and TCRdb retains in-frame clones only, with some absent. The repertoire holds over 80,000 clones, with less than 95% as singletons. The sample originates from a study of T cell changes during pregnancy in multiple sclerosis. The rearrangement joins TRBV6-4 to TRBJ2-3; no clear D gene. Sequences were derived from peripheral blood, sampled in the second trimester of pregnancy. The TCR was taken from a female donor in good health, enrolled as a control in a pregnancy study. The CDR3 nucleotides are TGTGCCAGCAGTGACACGGCAGCGACTAGCACAGATACGCAGTATTTT. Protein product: CASSDTAATSTDTQYF.